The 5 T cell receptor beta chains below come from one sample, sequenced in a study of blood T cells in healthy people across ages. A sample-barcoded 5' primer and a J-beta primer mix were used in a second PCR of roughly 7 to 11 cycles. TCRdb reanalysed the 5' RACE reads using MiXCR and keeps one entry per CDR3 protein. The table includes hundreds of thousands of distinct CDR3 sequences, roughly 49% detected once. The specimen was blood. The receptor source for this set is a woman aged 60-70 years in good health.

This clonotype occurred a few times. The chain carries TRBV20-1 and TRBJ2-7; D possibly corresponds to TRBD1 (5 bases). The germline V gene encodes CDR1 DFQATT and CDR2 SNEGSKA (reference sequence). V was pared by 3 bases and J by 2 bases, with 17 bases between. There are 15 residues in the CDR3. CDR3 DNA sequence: TGCAGTGCTAGGCCATGGGGCGAACTTACCTACGAGCAGTACTTC. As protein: CSARPWGELTYEQYF.

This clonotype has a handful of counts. This CDR3 is CASSLGPIGLAGGDEQYF. Here the CDR3 DNA reads TGTGCCAGCAGTTTAGGACCCATTGGACTAGCGGGAGGGGACGAGCAGTACTTC. The genes are TRBV28 and TRBJ2-7, with 15 nucleotides matching TRBD2. Germline CDR1 and CDR2: MDHEN and SYDVKM. V lost 2 bases and J lost 5; bases outside the gene matches: 10. This CDR3 comprises 18 residues.

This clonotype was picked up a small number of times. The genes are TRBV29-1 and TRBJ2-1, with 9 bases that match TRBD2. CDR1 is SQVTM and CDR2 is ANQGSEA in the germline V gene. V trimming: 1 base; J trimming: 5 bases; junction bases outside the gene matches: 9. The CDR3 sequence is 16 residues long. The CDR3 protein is CSVEGREGNRHNEQFF. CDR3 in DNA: TGCAGCGTTGAAGGGCGGGAGGGCAATAGACACAATGAGCAGTTCTTC.

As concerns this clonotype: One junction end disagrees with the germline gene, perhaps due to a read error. CDR3 amino acids: CASSEQRMGTAGVNTEAFF. In DNA form, the CDR3 reads TGCGCCAGCAGCGAGCAGCGAATGGGGACCGCAGGAGTGAACACTGAAGCTTTCTTT. The rearrangement joins TRBV7-9 to TRBJ1-1; possibly TRBD1 for D (5 bases). The CDR3 is 19 amino acids. Germline CDR1 is SEHNR and CDR2 is FQNEAQ (reference sequence).

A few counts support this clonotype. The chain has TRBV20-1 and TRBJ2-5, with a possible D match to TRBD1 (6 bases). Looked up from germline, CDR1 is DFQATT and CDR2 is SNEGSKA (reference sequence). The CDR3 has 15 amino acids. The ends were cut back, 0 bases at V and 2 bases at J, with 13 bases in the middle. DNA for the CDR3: TGCAGTGCTAGAGATAGGACAGATACTCAAGAGACCCAGTACTTC. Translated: CSARDRTDTQETQYF.